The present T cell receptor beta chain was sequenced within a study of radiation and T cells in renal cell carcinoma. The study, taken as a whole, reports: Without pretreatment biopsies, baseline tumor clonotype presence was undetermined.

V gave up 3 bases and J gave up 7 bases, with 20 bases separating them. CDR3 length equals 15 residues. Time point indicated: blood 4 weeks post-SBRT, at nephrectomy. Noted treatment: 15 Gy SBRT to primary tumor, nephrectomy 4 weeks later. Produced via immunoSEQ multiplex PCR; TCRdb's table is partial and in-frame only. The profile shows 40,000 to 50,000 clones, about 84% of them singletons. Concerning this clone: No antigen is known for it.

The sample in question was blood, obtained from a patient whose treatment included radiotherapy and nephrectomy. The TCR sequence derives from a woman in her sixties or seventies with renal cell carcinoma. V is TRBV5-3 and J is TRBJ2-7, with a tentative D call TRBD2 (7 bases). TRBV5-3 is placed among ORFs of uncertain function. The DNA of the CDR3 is TGTGCCAGAAGCTGTGTCAGGGAGGGGGTTCGTGAGCAGTACTTC. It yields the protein CARSCVREGVREQYF.